Listed here are 15 T cell receptor beta chains from one sample, sequenced in a study of blood T cell repertoires in COVID-19. The table came from immunoSEQ multiplex PCR; TCRdb's copy has only in-frame clones and leaves some out. The profile shows about 52,000 clones, roughly 90% of them singletons. Input material: peripheral blood. The receptors originated from a human donor with active COVID-19. The donor label of this sample is uncertain.

The chain links TRBV4-1 to TRBJ2-7; D unresolved. The CDR3 consists of 13 residues. V dropped 4 bases and J dropped 4 bases, with 11 bases sitting between them. CDR1 is MGHRA, CDR2 YSYEKL, per germline. CDR3 nucleotides: TGCGCCAGCAGCCTTTGGGCGCAATACGAGCAGTACTTC. The encoded protein is CASSLWAQYEQYF.

Concerning this clone itself: The sample contains more than one DNA sequence encoding this CDR3. J is TRBJ1-5 and V is TRBV2; a possible D gene is TRBD1 (5 bases). This CDR3 comprises 13 residues. The V end was cut by 3 bases, the J end by 7 bases, with 10 bases between. CDR1 and CDR2 from the germline V gene are SNHLY and FYNNEI. Here the CDR3 DNA reads TGTGCCAGCAGTGACAGGGTAGGGCAGCCCCAGCATTTT. This sequence encodes CASSDRVGQPQHF.

This chain connects TRBV24-1 to TRBJ2-1; D gene ambiguous. The V end was cut by 3 bases, the J end by 7 bases, with 9 bases between. Germline lookup yields CDR1 KGHDR and CDR2 SFDVKD. The CDR3 is 13 amino acids. This chain's CDR3 is CATSDPTRNEQFF. Written as DNA, the CDR3 is TGTGCCACCAGTGATCCGACAAGAAATGAGCAGTTCTTC.

The CDR3 DNA follows: TGTGCCAGTACCCCCATTCCGGGACAACCGTGCGAGCAGTACTTC. This codes for CASTPIPGQPCEQYF. The gene calls are TRBV19 and TRBJ2-7, with D possibly TRBD1 on 6 matching bases. CDR1 and CDR2 (germline): LNHDA, SQIVND (reference sequence). CDR3 size: 15 residues. V lost 7 bases and J 6 bases, leaving 22 bases between the germline ends.

DNA for the CDR3: TGTGCCAGCTCACGACAGGGGGCAATCAATCAGCCCCAGCATTTT. It encodes CASSRQGAINQPQHF. J is TRBJ1-5 and V is TRBV18, with 10 bases aligning to TRBD1. Germline V gene lookup returns CDR1 KGHSH and CDR2 LQKENI. The CDR3 is 15 amino acids. V gave up 4 bases and J gave up 3 bases; unmatched junction bases: 3.

This chain links TRBV12-3 or TRBV12-4 with TRBJ2-1; tentative D call: TRBD2 (5 bases). CDR3 length equals 11 residues. V gave up 4 bases and J gave up 15 bases, with 13 bases separating them. The CDR3 bases are TGTGCCAGCAGTTACGGAGGCTGGTTGTTCTTC. It translates to CASSYGGWLFF.

The chain combines TRBV6-1 with TRBJ2-3; 8 bases map to TRBD1. The CDR3 contains 16 residues. V shed 4 bases and J 2 bases; nucleotides not matched to a gene: 8. The germline V gene encodes CDR1 MNHNS and CDR2 SASEGT. This CDR3 is CASSVTPGGSTDTQYF. The CDR3 bases are TGTGCCAGCAGTGTAACCCCAGGGGGCTCCACAGATACGCAGTATTTT.

This sequence joins TRBV2 and TRBJ2-7; tentative D call: TRBD1 (6 bases). The V end was cut by 5 bases, the J end by 3 bases, with 8 bases between. Germline CDR1 is SNHLY and CDR2 is FYNNEI. The CDR3 extends over 12 amino acids. CDR3 in amino acids: CASSTGFYEQYF. CDR3 coding DNA: TGTGCCAGCAGTACAGGGTTCTACGAGCAGTACTTC.

The J gene is TRBJ2-3, the V gene TRBV19, with 7 bases fitting TRBD1. The V gene's germline CDR1 is LNHDA and CDR2 SQIVND (reference sequence). The ends lost 7 bases at V and 4 bases at J; junction bases unmatched: 8. This CDR3 region has 14 residues. CDR3 DNA sequence: TGTGCCAGTACCCATGGGCAGGGGGCAGATACGCAGTATTTT. Translating gives CASTHGQGADTQYF. The full variable domain, completed using reference TRBV19 and TRBJ2-3, is DGGITQSPKYLFRKEGQNVTLSCEQNLNHDAMYWYRQDPGQGLRLIYYSQIVNDFQKGDIAEGYSVSREKKESFPLTVTSAQKNPTAFYLCASTHGQGADTQYFGPGTRLTVL.

The rearrangement links TRBV5-1 to TRBJ1-2, with D possibly being TRBD1 (5 bases). This CDR3 is 15 amino acids long. In germline, CDR1 is SGHRS, CDR2 YFSETQ. The V gene lost 0 bases and the J gene lost 6 bases, with 15 bases spanning the gap. CDR3 residues: CASSLGAGPRDGYTF. CDR3 nucleotide sequence: TGCGCCAGCAGCTTGGGGGCAGGGCCAAGGGATGGCTACACCTTC. Full variable domain (missing parts from reference TRBV5-1 and TRBJ1-2): KAGVTQTPRYLIKTRGQQVTLSCSPISGHRSVSWYQQTPGQGLQFLFEYFSETQRNKGNFPGRFSGRQFSNSRSEMNVSTLELGDSALYLCASSLGAGPRDGYTFGSGTRLTVV.

The chain recombines TRBV18 with TRBJ1-1; D gene ambiguous. CDR3 length equals 15 residues. Between the trimmed V and J ends, which lost 4 bases and 3 bases, there was a span of 15 bases. The V gene's germline CDR1 is KGHSH and CDR2 LQKENI. This CDR3 is CASSLEATPYTEAFF. The CDR3 DNA reads TGTGCCAGCTCACTTGAGGCTACGCCTTACACTGAAGCTTTCTTT.

The chain combines TRBV20-1 with TRBJ2-1; TRBD2 matches at 11 bases. In germline, CDR1 is DFQATT, CDR2 SNEGSKA (reference sequence). The V segment lost 3 bases and the J segment 7 bases; nucleotides outside the gene matches: 8. The CDR3 is made up of 15 amino acids. In DNA form, the CDR3 reads TGCAGTGCTAGTCCCCCTAGCGGGGGGTCTAATGAGCAGTTCTTC. As protein: CSASPPSGGSNEQFF.

The chain recombines TRBV5-1 with TRBJ1-1, with D unclear. Germline assignment: CDR1 SGHRS and CDR2 YFSETQ. The CDR3 has 14 amino acids. Trimming cost V 0 bases and J 1 base, with 7 bases left between them. CDR3 residues: CASSLDAGNTEAFF. The CDR3 DNA sequence: TGCGCCAGCAGCTTGGATGCAGGGAACACTGAAGCTTTCTTT.

The V and J genes are TRBV24-1 and TRBJ2-2; possibly TRBD2 for D (7 bases). CDR1 KGHDR and CDR2 SFDVKD come from the germline V gene. The V and J ends lost 12 bases and 3 bases respectively, with 13 bases between them. This CDR3 is built from 13 residues. The CDR3 protein is CAATGRDTGELFF. The CDR3 DNA follows: TGTGCCGCCACAGGGAGGGACACCGGGGAGCTGTTTTTT.

The chain carries TRBV24-1 and TRBJ2-3; 8 nucleotides line up with TRBD2. CDR1 is KGHDR, CDR2 SFDVKD, per germline. The CDR3 has 16 residues. The V gene end was trimmed by 6 bases and the J gene end by 3 bases; junction bases not matched to a gene: 10. The CDR3 nucleotides are TGTGCCACCAGTCCGGCGGGGGGCTCCCTTACAGATACGCAGTATTTT. Its protein product is CATSPAGGSLTDTQYF.